The rows below give T cell receptor beta chains drawn from one sample of a study of blood T cells in healthy people across ages. In TCRdb, the 5' RACE reads were re-called with MiXCR into one record per CDR3 protein. This table has around 690,000 distinct CDR3 sequences, 45% to 65% appearing once. The sample was blood. The receptors were sampled from a man aged 55 to 70 in good health. Both conserved end residues are part of each CDR3. A D gene is named only where the DNA matches it firmly. Size is omitted from some rows. Given values are once, few, many or a class for expanded clones.

j_call | v_call | d_call | clone_size | cdr3_length | cdr3_nt | cdr3_aa
TRBJ1-1 | TRBV28 | - | - | 12 | TGTGCCAGCAGGAGGCCCAACACTGAAGCTTTCTTT | CASRRPNTEAFF
TRBJ2-5 | TRBV12-3/TRBV12-4 | TRBD1 | few | 16 | TGTGCCAGCAGTTTAGCGGTAGCAGGGGGCCAAGAGACCCAGTACTTC | CASSLAVAGGQETQYF
TRBJ1-1 | TRBV5-1 | - | - | 14 | TGCGCCAGCAGCTCGACGACGGGGAACACTGAAGCTTTCTTT | CASSSTTGNTEAFF
TRBJ2-7 | TRBV5-4 | - | - | 15 | TGTGCCAGCAGTCTGGACAGCTCTTACTACAATGAGCAGTACTTC | CASSLDSSYYNEQYF
TRBJ1-5 | TRBV20-1 | - | - | 14 | TGCAGTGCTAAGGACGCGCCTTTCAATCAGCCCCAGCATTTT | CSAKDAPFNQPQHF
TRBJ2-4 | TRBV12-3/TRBV12-4 | TRBD1 | - | 14 | TGTGCCAGCAGTTACGACAGGGGGCGTCGCATTCAGTACTTC | CASSYDRGRRIQYF
TRBJ2-1 | TRBV5-1 | TRBD1 | few | 14 | TGCGCCAGCAGCCCCGACAGGGTATTGGGTGAGCAGTTCTTC | CASSPDRVLGEQFF
TRBJ1-2 | TRBV28 | TRBD1 | - | 13 | TGTGCCAGCACCACAGGGGGAGTAGGTGGCTACACCTTC | CASTTGGVGGYTF
TRBJ1-1 | TRBV7-2 | - | - | 13 | TGTGCCAGCAGCTTACGGCGAGGGGCTGAAGCTTTCTTT | CASSLRRGAEAFF
TRBJ2-5 | TRBV20-1 | - | - | 17 | TGCAGTGCTAGACGGCGGGGCGCGGGGCGGTACCAAGAGACCCAGTACTTC | CSARRRGAGRYQETQYF
TRBJ2-4 | TRBV5-4 | TRBD2 | - | 17 | TGTGCCAGCAGCTCATCAAGCGGGGCCTTAGCCAAAAACATTCAGTACTTC | CASSSSSGALAKNIQYF
TRBJ1-6 | TRBV12-3/TRBV12-4 | - | few | 14 | TGTGCCAGCTCCTTAAGCTCCTATAATTCACCCCTCCACTTT | CASSLSSYNSPLHF
TRBJ2-4 | TRBV7-2 | - | - | 13 | TGTGCCAGCAGCAAAGACGGGACTTTAGAGCAGTACTTC | CASSKDGTLEQYF
TRBJ1-2 | TRBV11-2 | - | - | 13 | TGTGCCTCCAAGAGGGTCGGGTTCTATGGCTACACCTTC | CASKRVGFYGYTF
TRBJ2-1 | TRBV7-2 | TRBD2 | few | 16 | TGTGCCAGCAGCTTACTTGGCCCGGGAGGGGCCAATGAGCAGTTCTTC | CASSLLGPGGANEQFF
TRBJ1-5 | TRBV12-3/TRBV12-4 | - | - | 17 | TGTGCCAGCAGTTGGGGTGGGGGGCAATACAATGATCAGCCCCAGCATTTT | CASSWGGGQYNDQPQHF